Following are 32 T cell receptor beta chains from one sample sequenced in a study of cytomegalovirus exposure and HLA in healthy donors. PCR primers comprised 60 Vbeta and 13 Jbeta primers. Some clones are missing from TCRdb's copy, which holds only in-frame ones; the method was immunoSEQ multiplex PCR. The sample has a few hundred thousand clones, 92% seen once; the top ten hold about 1.7%. The sequencing input was PBMCs. The receptor set was obtained from a girl aged 2 to 10 in good health and CMV-seronegative.

The chain combines TRBV5-1 with TRBJ2-1, with D perhaps TRBD1 (5 bases). CDR3 length: 14 residues. Germline V gene lookup returns CDR1 SGHRS and CDR2 YFSETQ. V lost 3 bases to trimming and J lost 5 bases, with 12 bases between them. CDR3 in DNA: TGCGCCAGCAGCTCCTCGCTGACAGACAATGAGCAGTTCTTC. Translation gives CASSSSLTDNEQFF. The variable domain in full, with the rest retrieved from reference TRBV5-1 and TRBJ2-1, is KAGVTQTPRYLIKTRGQQVTLSCSPISGHRSVSWYQQTPGQGLQFLFEYFSETQRNKGNFPGRFSGRQFSNSRSEMNVSTLELGDSALYLCASSSSLTDNEQFFGPGTRLTVL.

The chain is built from TRBV5-8 and TRBJ2-2; possible D gene TRBD1, 5 bases. The V gene's germline CDR1 is SGHTS and CDR2 YDEGEE. The CDR3 is 15 residues long. The V end lost 3 bases, the J end lost 9 bases, and 18 bases lay between the germline ends. CDR3 in amino acids: CASSSLRAGPRELFF. Written as DNA, the CDR3 is TGTGCCAGCAGCTCGCTTCGGGCAGGGCCACGGGAGCTGTTTTTT.

The chain joins TRBV9 to TRBJ1-1; 8 bases are shared with TRBD1. The germline V gene encodes CDR1 SGDLS and CDR2 YYNGEE. The length of the CDR3 is 14 residues. J lost 1 base, V lost 5 bases, and 4 bases had no gene match. The CDR3 DNA sequence: TGTGCCAGCAGTCGAACAGGGGGGAACACTGAAGCTTTCTTT. This codes for CASSRTGGNTEAFF.

The chain is built from TRBV10-2 and TRBJ1-2; 8 bases are a match to TRBD1. The CDR3 is 12 amino acids. The V segment lost 6 bases and the J segment 11 bases; nucleotides outside the gene matches: 8. Looked up from germline, CDR1 is WSHSY and CDR2 is SAAADI. Here the CDR3 reads CASRERDRRYTF. The DNA for the CDR3 is TGCGCCAGCAGAGAAAGGGACAGGCGGTACACCTTC.

There are a few counts of this clone. V usage is TRBV2 and J usage is TRBJ1-1, with D perhaps TRBD1 (5 bases). With 6 bases removed from V and 4 bases from J, the gap between germline ends came to 6 bases. This CDR3 is built from 11 residues. Germline V lookup: CDR1 SNHLY, CDR2 FYNNEI. In DNA form, the CDR3 reads TGTGCCAGCAGGGGGGGCACTGAAGCTTTCTTT. Translating gives CASRGGTEAFF.

The genes are TRBV6-5 and TRBJ2-5; TRBD2 agrees at 8 bases. V trimming: 5 bases; J trimming: 4 bases; junction bases outside the gene matches: 9. The CDR3 loop spans 15 amino acids. Per the germline V gene, CDR1 is MNHEY and CDR2 is SVGAGI. CDR3 DNA sequence: TGTGCCAGCAGTGGCACCCGGGAGGGGGTAGAGACCCAGTACTTC. Encoded protein: CASSGTREGVETQYF.

The V and J genes are TRBV25-1 and TRBJ2-7; D might be TRBD1 (6 bases). Germline assignment: CDR1 MGHDK and CDR2 SYGVNS. V shed 4 bases and J shed 0 bases, with 13 bases lying between them. The CDR3 totals 15 residues. CDR3 DNA sequence: TGTGCCAGCAGTGGGGGTCAGGGGCGCTCCTACGAGCAGTACTTC. It codes for CASSGGQGRSYEQYF.

This clone was counted once. The chain joins TRBV19 to TRBJ1-5; TRBD1 might be the D (5 bases). Trimming removed 8 bases from V and 3 bases from J, with 20 bases in between. This CDR3 has 16 amino acids. CDR1 and CDR2 (germline): LNHDA, SQIVND (reference sequence). CDR3 protein: CASEGRGSSINQPQHF. The CDR3 DNA reads TGTGCCAGTGAGGGGCGGGGGTCATCAATCAATCAGCCCCAGCATTTT.

The chain links TRBV27 to TRBJ2-1, with 10 bases fitting TRBD2. The V and J ends lost 8 bases and 8 bases, in that order; junction bases with no gene match: 9. From germline, CDR1 is MNHEY and CDR2 SMNVEV (reference sequence). The CDR3 is made up of 14 amino acids. Here the CDR3 reads CASFSGLAFDEQFF. The CDR3 nucleotides are TGTGCCAGCTTCTCGGGACTAGCGTTCGATGAGCAGTTCTTC.

The rearrangement links TRBV7-9 to TRBJ1-2; D not certain. The CDR3 runs to 13 residues. Trimming took 7 bases from V and 7 from J, leaving 16 bases between them. Germline V gene sequence: CDR1 SEHNR, CDR2 FQNEAQ (reference sequence). The CDR3 is CASNLREGLGYTF. CDR3 in DNA: TGTGCCAGCAACCTCCGGGAGGGCCTTGGCTACACCTTC.

The chain joins TRBV19 to TRBJ2-2; the D gene is possibly TRBD2 (6 bases). This CDR3 region has 13 residues. The V end was cut by 7 bases, the J end by 4 bases, with 10 bases between. Germline V gives CDR1 LNHDA, CDR2 SQIVND (reference sequence). The CDR3 region has the DNA TGTGCCAGTACTAGCGTATTCACCGGGGAGCTGTTTTTT. Protein product: CASTSVFTGELFF.

The CDR3 spells CASSLVGTGWSINYGYTF. The CDR3 DNA follows: TGTGCCAGCAGCTTGGTAGGGACAGGGTGGTCTATTAACTATGGCTACACCTTC. The chain carries TRBV5-5 and TRBJ1-2, with TRBD1 matching over 9 bases. The CDR3 runs to 18 residues. V was pared by 0 bases and J by 1 base, with 10 bases of the junction left unmatched. CDR1 is SGHKS, CDR2 YYEKEE, per germline (reference sequence). The full variable domain, with the rest looked up from reference TRBV5-5 and TRBJ1-2, is DAGVTQSPTHLIKTRGQQVTLRCSPISGHKSVSWYQQVLGQGPQFIFQYYEKEERGRGNFPDRFSARQFPNYSSELNVNALLLGDSALYLCASSLVGTGWSINYGYTFGSGTRLTVV.

V usage is TRBV9 and J usage is TRBJ2-1, with D possibly matching TRBD1 (5 bases). Germline V gene data show CDR1 as SGDLS and CDR2 as YYNGEE. V was clipped by 4 bases and J by 0 bases, with 17 bases between them. The CDR3 sequence is 17 residues long. Here the CDR3 reads CASSPSWGSGSYNEQFF. CDR3 coding DNA: TGTGCCAGCAGCCCGAGCTGGGGCTCGGGCTCCTACAATGAGCAGTTCTTC.

The chain combines TRBV6-5 with TRBJ1-2; D possibly corresponds to TRBD1 (6 bases). The CDR3 length is 14 residues. Germline assignment: CDR1 MNHEY and CDR2 SVGAGI. V lost 8 bases to trimming and J lost 3 bases, with 16 bases between them. The chain's CDR3 is CASAPRQDHYGYTF. Here the CDR3 DNA reads TGTGCCAGCGCCCCGAGACAGGACCACTATGGCTACACCTTC.

This clone was recorded only once. This chain connects TRBV29-1 to TRBJ2-1; 8 bases map to TRBD2. The V gene's germline CDR1 is SQVTM and CDR2 ANQGSEA. Trimming took 1 base from V and 10 from J; bases not matched to a gene: 21. The CDR3 runs 18 residues. CDR3 DNA: TGCAGCGTTGAAGTCAGGCGGGAGGCCCCCGGGGAGGCGCGCGAGCAGTTCTTC. Amino acid sequence: CSVEVRREAPGEAREQFF.

This clone came up once. The sample holds other DNA sequences that translate to the same CDR3. V gene TRBV18 combines with J gene TRBJ2-1, with a possible D match to TRBD2 (6 bases). V was clipped by 6 bases and J by 8 bases, with 11 bases between them. In germline, CDR1 is KGHSH, CDR2 LQKENI. This CDR3 is built from 12 residues. The CDR3 sequence: CASSPGGDEQFF. DNA of the CDR3: TGTGCCAGCTCCCCCGGGGGTGATGAGCAGTTCTTC.

The rearrangement uses TRBV6-4 and TRBJ1-5; 11 positions agree with TRBD1. The CDR3 consists of 19 residues. The junction had 11 bases not matched to a gene; V was cut back by 3 bases and J by 1 base. CDR1 MRHNA and CDR2 SNTAGT come from the germline V gene. This CDR3 reads CASSDFVPGQGGSNQPQHF. CDR3 DNA: TGTGCCAGCAGTGATTTCGTCCCGGGACAGGGGGGGAGCAATCAGCCCCAGCATTTT.

The V and J genes are TRBV11-2 and TRBJ2-5; TRBD2 aligns across 8 bases. V gave up 1 base and J gave up 5 bases; unmatched junction bases: 6. Looked up from germline, CDR1 is SGHAT and CDR2 is FQNNGV. The CDR3 is 15 amino acids. In DNA form, the CDR3 reads TGTGCCAGCAGCTTAGGTCTAGCGGGTGGTGAGACCCAGTACTTC. This sequence encodes CASSLGLAGGETQYF.

The chain uses TRBV14 and TRBJ2-2; TRBD2 agrees at 8 bases. Germline V lookup: CDR1 SGHDN, CDR2 FVKESK. J was trimmed by 2 bases and V by 4 bases; bases with no gene match: 6. There are 16 residues in the CDR3. CDR3 loop: CASSPGLVFNTGELFF. CDR3 bases: TGTGCCAGCAGCCCGGGACTAGTGTTCAACACCGGGGAGCTGTTTTTT.

The genes are TRBV7-2 and TRBJ2-2; 11 bases align to TRBD2. CDR1 is SGHTA, CDR2 FQGNSA, per germline. The CDR3 is made up of 16 amino acids. After removal of 4 bases from V and 5 bases from J, the junction contained 6 bases not matched to a gene. The DNA of the CDR3 is TGTGCCAGCAGCTCAAGACTAGCGGGGCCAACCGGGGAGCTGTTTTTT. Translated, it gives CASSSRLAGPTGELFF.

This chain links TRBV27 with TRBJ2-5; 8 bases agree with TRBD2. The CDR3 runs 15 residues. The V gene end was trimmed by 6 bases and the J gene end by 11 bases; junction bases not matched to a gene: 17. The germline V gene has CDR1 MNHEY and CDR2 SMNVEV (reference sequence). The CDR3 loop reads CASRARLAPLWEQYF. CDR3 in DNA: TGTGCCAGCAGGGCCAGACTAGCGCCTCTATGGGAGCAGTACTTC.

This chain connects TRBV4-1 to TRBJ2-7, with 8 bases lining up with TRBD2. Germline V gene data show CDR1 as MGHRA and CDR2 as YSYEKL. V lost 1 base to trimming and J lost 2 bases; unmatched junction nucleotides: 7. The CDR3 runs 16 residues. The CDR3 sequence: CASSQGAGRVTYEQYF. As DNA, the CDR3 is TGCGCCAGCAGCCAAGGCGCCGGGAGGGTAACCTACGAGCAGTACTTC.

The CDR3 DNA reads as TGTGCCAGCTCACCAAACCCCGTCGGACAGTACACTGAAGCTTTCTTT. This translates into CASSPNPVGQYTEAFF. The gene calls are TRBV18 and TRBJ1-1; possibly TRBD1 for D (6 bases). Trimming removed 2 bases from V and 3 bases from J, with 16 bases in between. The germline V gene has CDR1 KGHSH and CDR2 LQKENI. The CDR3 is made up of 16 amino acids.

The V and J genes are TRBV5-4 and TRBJ1-1, with D unresolved. Trimming stripped 2 bases from V and 0 bases from J, with 20 bases between. The CDR3 loop spans 18 amino acids. The germline gives CDR1 SGHNT, CDR2 YYREEE (reference sequence). The CDR3 region is CASSLLTSPNQMNTEAFF. CDR3 sequence (DNA): TGTGCCAGCAGCTTATTAACATCCCCGAACCAGATGAACACTGAAGCTTTCTTT. The variable domain in full, with the rest retrieved from reference TRBV5-4 and TRBJ1-1, is ETGVTQSPTHLIKTRGQQVTLRCSSQSGHNTVSWYQQALGQGPQFIFQYYREEENGRGNFPPRFSGLQFPNYSSELNVNALELDDSALYLCASSLLTSPNQMNTEAFFGQGTRLTVV.

The V gene is TRBV10-3, the J gene TRBJ2-2, with TRBD1 matching 12 bases. The junction had 17 bases not matched to a gene; V was cut back by 11 bases and J by 7 bases. CDR3 length: 17 amino acids. Germline V gene lookup returns CDR1 ENHRY and CDR2 SYGVKD. CDR3 nucleotide sequence: TGTGCCGCAACAGACCGGGACAGGGGGCAGCGAGTCGGGGAGCTGTTTTTT. Translating it yields CAATDRDRGQRVGELFF.

The chain links TRBV4-2 to TRBJ2-3; D gene ambiguous. The CDR3 covers 11 residues. The V end was cut by 3 bases, the J end by 6 bases, with 4 bases between. CDR1 is LGHNA, CDR2 YNFKEQ, per germline. The CDR3 nucleotides are TGTGCCAGCAGCCAGAGTGATACGCAGTATTTT. It codes for CASSQSDTQYF.

This clone is a singleton in its sample. V usage is TRBV15 and J usage is TRBJ1-2, with 7 bases matching TRBD1. The V and J ends lost 5 bases and 7 bases, in that order; junction bases with no gene match: 22. This CDR3 spans 18 amino acids. CDR1 is LNHNV and CDR2 is YYDKDF in the germline V gene (reference sequence). The CDR3 DNA sequence: TGTGCCACCAGCGCCAGCTTAGGACAGGTCCCCCCCCTTCTTGGCTACACCTTC. Protein: CATSASLGQVPPLLGYTF. The full variable domain, in which reference TRBV15 and TRBJ1-2 provide the parts outside the CDR3, is DAMVIQNPRYQVTQFGKPVTLSCSQTLNHNVMYWYQQKSSQAPKLLFHYYDKDFNNEADTPDNFQSRRPNTSFCFLDIRSPGLGDTAMYLCATSASLGQVPPLLGYTFGSGTRLTVV.

V and J are TRBV4-1 and TRBJ2-2; the match to TRBD1 covers 8 bases. J lost 3 bases, V lost 1 base, and 4 bases had no gene match. CDR1 is MGHRA and CDR2 is YSYEKL in the germline V gene. The CDR3 sequence is 16 residues long. CDR3 region: CASSQGTGWDTGELFF. CDR3 nucleotides: TGCGCCAGCAGCCAAGGGACAGGGTGGGACACCGGGGAGCTGTTTTTT.

The chain is built from TRBV6-5 and TRBJ1-2; a possible D gene is TRBD1 (5 bases). Looked up from germline, CDR1 is MNHEY and CDR2 is SVGAGI. The length of the CDR3 is 14 residues. V was shortened by 5 bases and J by 3 bases, with 13 bases between the two germline ends. CDR3 sequence: CASSPKGDDYGYTF. In nucleotides, the CDR3 is TGTGCCAGCAGTCCCAAAGGGGATGACTATGGCTACACCTTC.

V is TRBV5-5 and J is TRBJ2-7, with TRBD2 matching over 7 bases. The CDR3 totals 14 residues. Germline CDR1 reads SGHKS; CDR2 reads YYEKEE (reference sequence). Losses at the gene ends were 1 base for V and 4 bases for J; bases not matched to a gene: 5. DNA of the CDR3: TGTGCCAGCAGCTTGAATAGGGGAGGGTACGAGCAGTACTTC. Its translation is CASSLNRGGYEQYF.

V and J are TRBV27 and TRBJ2-6, with no clear D. The CDR3 has 16 amino acids. V dropped 4 bases and J dropped 4 bases, with 14 bases sitting between them. CDR1 and CDR2 from the germline V gene are MNHEY and SMNVEV (reference sequence). The CDR3 DNA sequence: TGTGCCAGCAGTTCGTACCCAGGTCTGGGGGCCAACGTCCTGACTTTC. Translating gives CASSSYPGLGANVLTF.

The chain employs TRBV27 and TRBJ2-6; D is ambiguous. V gave up 7 bases and J gave up 0 bases, with 7 bases separating them. The CDR3 runs to 14 residues. The germline gives CDR1 MNHEY, CDR2 SMNVEV (reference sequence). The chain's CDR3 is CASTTISGANVLTF. In DNA, the CDR3 is TGTGCCAGCACCACTATCTCTGGGGCCAACGTCCTGACTTTC.